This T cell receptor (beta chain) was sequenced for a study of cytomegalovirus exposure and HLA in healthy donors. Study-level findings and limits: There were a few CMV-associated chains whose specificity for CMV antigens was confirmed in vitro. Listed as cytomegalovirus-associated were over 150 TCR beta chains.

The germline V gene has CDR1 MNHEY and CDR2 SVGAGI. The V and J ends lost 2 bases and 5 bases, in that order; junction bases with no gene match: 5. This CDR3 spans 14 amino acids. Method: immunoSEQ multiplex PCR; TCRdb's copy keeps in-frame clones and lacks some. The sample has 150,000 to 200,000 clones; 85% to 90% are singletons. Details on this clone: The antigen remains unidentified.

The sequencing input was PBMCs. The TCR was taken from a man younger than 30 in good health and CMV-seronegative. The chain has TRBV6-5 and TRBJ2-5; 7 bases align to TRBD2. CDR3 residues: CASSYAQGGETQYF. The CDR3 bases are TGTGCCAGCAGTTACGCCCAGGGAGGGGAGACCCAGTACTTC.